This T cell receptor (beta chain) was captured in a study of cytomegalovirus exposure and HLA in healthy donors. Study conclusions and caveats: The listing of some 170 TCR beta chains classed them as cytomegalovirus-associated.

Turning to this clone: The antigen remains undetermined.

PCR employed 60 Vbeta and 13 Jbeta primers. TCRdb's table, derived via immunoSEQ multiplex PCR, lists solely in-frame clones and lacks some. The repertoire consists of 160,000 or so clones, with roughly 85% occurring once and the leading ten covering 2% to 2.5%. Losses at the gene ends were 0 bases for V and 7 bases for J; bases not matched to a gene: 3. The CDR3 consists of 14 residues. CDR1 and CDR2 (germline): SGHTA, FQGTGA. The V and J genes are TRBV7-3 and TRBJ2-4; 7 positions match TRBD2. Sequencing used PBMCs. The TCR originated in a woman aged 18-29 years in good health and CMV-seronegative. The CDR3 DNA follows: TGTGCCAGCAGCTTAACGAGGGAGGGGAACATTCAGTACTTC. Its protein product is CASSLTREGNIQYF.